The T cell receptor (beta chain) described here comes from a study of vaccination effects on CD4 cells after COVID-19. Study findings and constraints: Clones that were induced by infection or by vaccine showed marked contraction late after vaccination. The study dataset contains few convalescent patients and includes no early post-infection timepoints.

Isolation of CD4+ T cells took place after approximately 10 days of culture. Participants were vaccinated with two doses of either the BNT162b2 or mRNA-1273 vaccine. Nucleocapsid antibodies were negative in the vaccine recipients, who had never had SARS-CoV-2 infection. Repertoires were generated with immunoSEQ multiplex PCR, while TCRdb's copy carries only in-frame clones and drops some. The sample includes about 47,000 clones, about 70% of them seen just once. A note on this clone: The antigen is undetermined.

The CDR3 has 12 amino acids. V was trimmed by 5 bases and J by 1 base, leaving 4 bases between them. Per germline, CDR1 SGHVS and CDR2 FQNEAQ. The receptor comes from a human donor who received a COVID-19 vaccine. The chain combines TRBV7-8 with TRBJ2-3; D not certain. Specimen: CD4+ T cells from PBMCs cultured without peptide, collected after COVID-19 vaccination. The CDR3 DNA sequence: TGTGCCAGCAGCCCGGGCACAGATACGCAGTATTTT. This gives the protein CASSPGTDTQYF.